One sample yielded the 30 T cell receptor beta chains listed below, sequenced in a study of shared clonotypes between healthy human individuals. Terminally differentiated effector memory CD45RA+ cells were left out of the naive CD8 fraction, which was CD45RO-negative and positively selected for CCR7. Profiling relied on immunoSEQ multiplex PCR, and the TCRdb table lists in-frame clones only, not all of them. Here the sample spans 2 million to 2.5 million clones, roughly 91% being singletons. Sequences were obtained from naive CD8+ T cells from PBMCs. The receptors originated from a young man in good health. Some clones in this sample may be carry-over from other donors' samples.

Of note for this clone: Other DNA sequences in this specimen translate into the identical CDR3. The chain links TRBV5-6 to TRBJ2-5; D is unclear. The length of the CDR3 is 13 residues. Germline values: CDR1 SGHDT, CDR2 YYEEEE. V was clipped by 0 bases and J by 3 bases, with 6 bases between them. The CDR3 DNA reads as TGTGCCAGCAGCTTGGTTGGGGAAGAGACCCAGTACTTC. Its protein is CASSLVGEETQYF. Full variable domain (remainder filled in from reference TRBV5-6 and TRBJ2-5): DAGVTQSPTHLIKTRGQQVTLRCSPKSGHDTVSWYQQALGQGPQFIFQYYEEEERQRGNFPDRFSGHQFPNYSSELNVNALLLGDSALYLCASSLVGEETQYFGPGTRLLVL.

The V gene is TRBV4-3, the J gene TRBJ2-3, with 14 bases aligning to TRBD2. The CDR3 spans 18 residues. Germline-derived CDR1 and CDR2 are LGHNA and YSLEER. V was pared by 4 bases and J by 4 bases, with 10 bases of the junction left unmatched. This chain's CDR3 is CASSPGLAGVWLADTQYF. The CDR3 DNA is TGCGCCAGCAGCCCGGGACTAGCGGGAGTTTGGTTGGCAGATACGCAGTATTTT.

The V call is TRBV9, the J call TRBJ2-3, with D tentatively TRBD1 or TRBD2 (6 bases each). CDR3 length: 16 amino acids. Trimming took off 0 bases at V and 1 base at J, with 12 bases between the two ends. Germline CDR1 and CDR2: SGDLS and YYNGEE. The DNA of the CDR3 is TGTGCCAGCAGCGTAGAGGGGGGAGAGGGCACAGATACGCAGTATTTT. Encoded protein: CASSVEGGEGTDTQYF.

The V and J genes are TRBV7-3 and TRBJ2-4, with TRBD1 identical over 9 bases. V shed 2 bases and J 0 bases; nucleotides not matched to a gene: 8. The CDR3 is made up of 18 amino acids. The germline V gene has CDR1 SGHTA and CDR2 FQGTGA. The CDR3 nucleotides read TGTGCCAGCAGCTTAGGAAGCGACAGGGGGGTAGCCAAAAACATTCAGTACTTC. Protein: CASSLGSDRGVAKNIQYF.

The rearrangement links TRBV12-5 to TRBJ1-5, with TRBD1 as a possible D gene (5 bases). V gave up 6 bases and J gave up 5 bases, with 11 bases separating them. The CDR3 is 13 residues long. Germline V gene sequence: CDR1 LGHNT, CDR2 FRNRAP. The CDR3 reads CASGLGGDQPQHF. CDR3 DNA sequence: TGTGCTAGTGGCCTCGGGGGAGATCAGCCCCAGCATTTT.

The chain couples TRBV28 to TRBJ2-7; unclear D gene. From germline, CDR1 is MDHEN and CDR2 SYDVKM. Trimming left V 5 bases short and J 4 bases short, with 18 bases between. This CDR3 spans 15 amino acids. CDR3 amino acids: CASSPPLARRYEQYF. The CDR3 DNA sequence: TGTGCCAGCAGTCCCCCTTTAGCCCGTAGGTACGAGCAGTACTTC.

The chain uses TRBV5-4 and TRBJ2-1; D is possibly TRBD2 (6 bases). CDR1 SGHNT and CDR2 YYREEE come from the germline V gene (reference sequence). The CDR3 is 16 amino acids. The V gene lost 3 bases and the J gene lost 3 bases, with 16 bases spanning the gap. The CDR3 bases are TGTGCCAGCAGCTCATCGGGCGGGAAACTCTACAATGAGCAGTTCTTC. Amino acids: CASSSSGGKLYNEQFF. The whole variable domain, remainder taken from reference TRBV5-4 and TRBJ2-1, is ETGVTQSPTHLIKTRGQQVTLRCSSQSGHNTVSWYQQALGQGPQFIFQYYREEENGRGNFPPRFSGLQFPNYSSELNVNALELDDSALYLCASSSSGGKLYNEQFFGPGTRLTVL.

CDR3 nucleotides: TGTGCCAGCAGTTTCCTCGCAGGGGAGGGATCCTACGAGCAGTACTTC. Its translation is CASSFLAGEGSYEQYF. The genes are TRBV27 and TRBJ2-7; D is perhaps TRBD2 (7 bases). CDR1 is MNHEY, CDR2 SMNVEV, per germline (reference sequence). Trimming took 3 bases from V and 1 from J, leaving 16 bases between them. CDR3 size: 16 residues.

This clone has only one observation. The J gene is TRBJ2-7, the V gene TRBV4-1, with a tentative D call TRBD2 (6 bases). V shed 2 bases and J shed 0 bases, with 20 bases lying between them. Germline CDR1 is MGHRA and CDR2 is YSYEKL. The CDR3 has 18 amino acids. CDR3 region: CASSQILGGGSSSYEQYF. The CDR3, as DNA: TGCGCCAGCAGCCAAATTTTGGGGGGAGGCTCGAGCTCCTACGAGCAGTACTTC.

Regarding this clone: The sample has other DNA sequences that encode this CDR3 too. The V gene is TRBV5-1, the J gene TRBJ1-2, with D possibly being TRBD1 (5 bases). Germline CDR1 reads SGHRS; CDR2 reads YFSETQ. The CDR3 runs to 14 residues. V lost 0 bases and J 3 bases, leaving 9 bases between the germline ends. DNA for the CDR3: TGCGCCAGCAGCTTGGATCGGGACCACTATGGCTACACCTTC. Its protein product is CASSLDRDHYGYTF.

This chain links TRBV6-1 with TRBJ1-4; no reliable D call. Per germline, CDR1 MNHNS and CDR2 SASEGT. This CDR3 is built from 15 residues. Deletions cut 6 bases from V and 0 bases from J, with 11 bases between. This chain's CDR3 is CASSALRATNEKLFF. The CDR3 DNA sequence: TGTGCCAGCAGCGCCTTAAGGGCAACTAATGAAAAACTGTTTTTT.

This chain links TRBV12-5 with TRBJ2-1; D might be TRBD2 (6 bases). Trimming removed 2 bases from V and 7 bases from J, with 15 bases in between. The V gene's germline CDR1 is LGHNT and CDR2 FRNRAP. The CDR3 is made up of 15 amino acids. DNA for the CDR3: TGTGCTAGTGGTTTGTCCATCTTTAGCGGAAATGAGCAGTTCTTC. Its protein is CASGLSIFSGNEQFF.

This chain uses TRBV4-2 with TRBJ2-1, with D perhaps matching TRBD1 or TRBD2 (5 bases each). The germline gives CDR1 LGHNA, CDR2 YNFKEQ. The V end was cut by 0 bases, the J end by 3 bases, with 12 bases between. The CDR3 contains 16 residues. CDR3 bases: TGTGCCAGCAGCCAAGAACACGGGGCCCGCTACAATGAGCAGTTCTTC. It codes for CASSQEHGARYNEQFF.

This chain links TRBV10-3 with TRBJ2-3; 11 bases line up with TRBD1. Germline loops: CDR1 ENHRY, CDR2 SYGVKD. J was trimmed by 5 bases and V by 11 bases; bases with no gene match: 9. The CDR3 has 14 residues. The CDR3 sequence: CAAAGTGGIDTQYF. As DNA, the CDR3 is TGTGCCGCGGCCGGGACAGGGGGTATAGATACGCAGTATTTT.

This chain links TRBV7-9 with TRBJ1-3; D remains ambiguous. This CDR3 has 17 residues. V was trimmed by 5 bases and J by 5 bases, leaving 22 bases between them. The germline gives CDR1 SEHNR, CDR2 FQNEAQ (reference sequence). The DNA of the CDR3 is TGTGCCAGCAGCCCCGCCGAGGGAGGACCTCTAAGAAACACCATATATTTT. The encoded protein is CASSPAEGGPLRNTIYF.

This clone has a single count. V gene TRBV25-1 combines with J gene TRBJ2-2; TRBD1 might be the D (6 bases). The CDR3 spans 11 residues. The V gene's germline CDR1 is MGHDK and CDR2 SYGVNS. Trimming left V 4 bases short and J 13 bases short, with 10 bases between. This CDR3 is CASSVGTRLFF. Written as DNA, the CDR3 is TGTGCCAGCAGTGTCGGGACAAGGCTGTTTTTT.

The V call is TRBV7-9, the J call TRBJ1-1; TRBD1 matches 8 bases. J lost 8 bases, V lost 5 bases, and 16 bases had no gene match. Germline values: CDR1 SEHNR, CDR2 FQNEAQ (reference sequence). The CDR3 contains 16 residues. The CDR3 DNA follows: TGTGCCAGCAGCCCTAGGACAGGGTCCGGGGTTTGGGAAGCTTTCTTT. Encoded protein: CASSPRTGSGVWEAFF.

CDR3 residues: CASSHPGQGPGNTIYF. DNA for the CDR3: TGTGCCAGTAGTCACCCGGGACAGGGCCCTGGAAACACCATATATTTT. The rearrangement links TRBV19 to TRBJ1-3, with 9 bases that match TRBD1. There are 16 residues in the CDR3. Germline values: CDR1 LNHDA, CDR2 SQIVND (reference sequence). V shed 5 bases and J 2 bases; nucleotides not matched to a gene: 7.

J is TRBJ2-3 and V is TRBV9; 9 positions match TRBD1. CDR3 length: 15 residues. The V gene's germline CDR1 is SGDLS and CDR2 YYNGEE. After removal of 2 bases from V and 2 bases from J, the junction contained 3 bases not matched to a gene. As DNA, the CDR3 is TGTGCCAGCAGCGTTAACAGGGGGCTCACAGATACGCAGTATTTT. This sequence encodes CASSVNRGLTDTQYF.

This rearrangement joins TRBV4-1 to TRBJ2-7, with TRBD2 matching over 8 bases. V dropped 4 bases and J dropped 4; count of bases not matched to a gene: 9. This CDR3 region has 15 residues. CDR1 is MGHRA and CDR2 is YSYEKL in the germline V gene. CDR3 in amino acids: CASSRLGGERYEQYF. Here the CDR3 DNA reads TGCGCCAGCAGCCGACTCGGGGGGGAGCGGTACGAGCAGTACTTC.

The chain uses TRBV6-1 and TRBJ1-5, with D unclear. This CDR3 is built from 16 residues. Germline loops: CDR1 MNHNS, CDR2 SASEGT. The germline V and J ends were trimmed by 1 base and 0 bases, with 10 bases remaining between them. CDR3 region: CASSEGTVYSNQPQHF. CDR3 DNA: TGTGCCAGCAGTGAAGGTACAGTTTATAGCAATCAGCCCCAGCATTTT.

The rearrangement uses TRBV4-2 and TRBJ2-1, with D tentatively TRBD2 (5 bases). Trimming removed 0 bases at V and 6 bases at J, with 12 bases between. Germline V gene sequence: CDR1 LGHNA, CDR2 YNFKEQ. The CDR3 runs to 15 residues. The chain's CDR3 is CASSQEARGPNEQFF. The CDR3 nucleotides are TGTGCCAGCAGCCAAGAAGCTCGGGGTCCCAATGAGCAGTTCTTC.

This clone has a handful of counts. This specimen includes other DNA sequences encoding the same CDR3. The rearrangement joins TRBV19 to TRBJ2-1; tentative D call: TRBD1 (5 bases). V shed 3 bases and J shed 5 bases, with 11 bases lying between them. The CDR3 runs 14 residues. CDR1 is LNHDA and CDR2 is SQIVND in the germline V gene (reference sequence). CDR3 in DNA: TGTGCCAGTAGTATCTGGGGCGGAGACAATGAGCAGTTCTTC. As protein: CASSIWGGDNEQFF.

V gene TRBV4-1 combines with J gene TRBJ2-2, with TRBD2 matching 14 bases. The V gene end was trimmed by 0 bases and the J gene end by 7 bases; junction bases not matched to a gene: 4. This CDR3 contains 17 residues. The germline CDR1 and CDR2 sequences are MGHRA and YSYEKL. The CDR3 sequence: CASSQEGLAGVGGELFF. CDR3 coding DNA: TGCGCCAGCAGCCAAGAGGGACTAGCGGGAGTTGGCGGGGAGCTGTTTTTT.

The V and J genes are TRBV10-3 and TRBJ1-1, with TRBD1 as a possible D gene (6 bases). Looked up from germline, CDR1 is ENHRY and CDR2 is SYGVKD. V was clipped by 2 bases and J by 6 bases, with 10 bases between them. The CDR3 contains 13 residues. CDR3 amino acids: CAISEGGRAEAFF. The CDR3 coding sequence is TGTGCCATCAGTGAGGGGGGGCGAGCTGAAGCTTTCTTT.

V usage is TRBV5-1 and J usage is TRBJ2-1; no firm D call. V was pared by 0 bases and J by 8 bases, with 3 bases between. The CDR3 is made up of 11 amino acids. Looked up from germline, CDR1 is SGHRS and CDR2 is YFSETQ. CDR3 in amino acids: CASSLDDEQFF. In DNA form, the CDR3 reads TGCGCCAGCAGCTTGGACGATGAGCAGTTCTTC.

Concerning this clone: Other DNA variants within this sample encode the same CDR3. This chain uses TRBV6-1 with TRBJ1-5, with D uncertain. CDR1 is MNHNS and CDR2 is SASEGT in the germline V gene. V gave up 0 bases and J gave up 4 bases, with 4 bases separating them. CDR3 length: 13 amino acids. CDR3 residues: CASSEALNQPQHF. The CDR3 DNA sequence: TGTGCCAGCAGTGAAGCGTTAAATCAGCCCCAGCATTTT.

The gene calls are TRBV27 and TRBJ2-5, with 12 bases that match TRBD2. V shed 6 bases, J shed 5 bases, and the junction held 4 bases outside the gene matches. The V gene's germline CDR1 is MNHEY and CDR2 SMNVEV (reference sequence). CDR3 length equals 14 residues. This chain's CDR3 is CASRELAGGETQYF. The CDR3 DNA reads as TGTGCCAGCAGGGAACTAGCGGGAGGTGAGACCCAGTACTTC.

The V gene is TRBV7-8, the J gene TRBJ1-1; D is possibly TRBD1 (5 bases). CDR3 size: 13 residues. Germline-derived CDR1 and CDR2 are SGHVS and FQNEAQ. Trimming took off 6 bases at V and 1 base at J, with 9 bases between the two ends. Here the CDR3 reads CASRETGNTEAFF. For the CDR3, the DNA is TGTGCCAGCAGAGAAACAGGGAACACTGAAGCTTTCTTT. The full variable domain, completed using reference TRBV7-8 and TRBJ1-1, is GAGVSQSPRYKVAKRGQDVALRCDPISGHVSLFWYQQALGQGPEFLTYFQNEAQLDKSGLPSDRFFAERPEGSVSTLKIQRTQQEDSAVYLCASRETGNTEAFFGQGTRLTVV.

The chain has TRBV29-1 and TRBJ2-2; 7 nucleotides line up with TRBD2. Trimming removed 5 bases from V and 1 base from J; junction bases left unmatched: 4. CDR1 and CDR2 from the germline V gene are SQVTM and ANQGSEA. The CDR3 runs 14 residues. CDR3 loop: CSVHPGGNTGELFF. DNA of the CDR3: TGCAGCGTTCACCCGGGAGGGAACACCGGGGAGCTGTTTTTT.